This T cell receptor beta chain was sequenced for a study of CD8+ T cells in alopecia areata. Points from the study as a whole: Sequenced scalp T cells also include alphabeta T cells resident in normal skin. Lesional scalp, notably in alopecia totalis/universalis, had clonality above that of normal scalp.

This CDR3 is built from 17 residues. V was trimmed by 5 bases and J by 2 bases, leaving 21 bases between them. Germline V gene lookup returns CDR1 SGHTA and CDR2 FQGNSA. RNA extraction and reverse transcription yielded cDNA as sequencing template. The repertoire was sequenced with immunoSEQ multiplex PCR; TCRdb's copy has only in-frame clones and lacks some. The table shows roughly 150,000 clones, with around 57% occurring only once. A remark on this clone: The target antigen is unknown.

The sequence came from a human donor in good health. Source material: CD4+ T cells sorted from blood. This sequence joins TRBV7-2 and TRBJ2-5; no clear D. The CDR3 nucleotides read TGTGCCAGCAGCCGACACCCTCCTAAGATTAAGCAAGAGACCCAGTACTTC. Amino acids: CASSRHPPKIKQETQYF. The full variable domain, its missing parts supplied by reference TRBV7-2 and TRBJ2-5, is GAGVSQSPSNKVTEKGKDVELRCDPISGHTALYWYRQSLGQGLEFLIYFQGNSAPDKSGLPSDRFSAERTGGSVSTLTIQRTQQEDSAVYLCASSRHPPKIKQETQYFGPGTRLLVL.